This is a list of T cell receptor beta chains from one sample in a study of T cell responses to AZD1222 COVID-19 vaccine. Profiled with immunoSEQ multiplex PCR; TCRdb holds only in-frame clones, not every one. The data show 90,000 to 150,000 clones, 85% to 90% seen once. Sequencing was performed on peripheral blood, taken on day 0 of AZD1222 vaccination. These TCRs come from an adult in good health. The CDR3 runs from the conserved cysteine through the conserved F or W. The order of the fields is CDR3 length, D gene, clone size, V gene, J gene, CDR3 DNA, CDR3 protein. The D gene is left open where the match is weak. Expanded clones are given a class, and other clones once, few, many or no size at all.

CDR3 length: 15
D gene: TRBD2
clone size: .
V gene: TRBV30
J gene: TRBJ2-7
CDR3 DNA: TGTGCCTGGAGTACAACAGCGGGAGTCTTCCACGAGCAGTACTTC
CDR3 protein: CAWSTTAGVFHEQYF

CDR3 length: 14
D gene: .
clone size: .
V gene: TRBV10-1
J gene: TRBJ1-6
CDR3 DNA: TGCGCCAGCAGTGAGGCGAGGAGGGATTCACCCCTCCACTTT
CDR3 protein: CASSEARRDSPLHF

CDR3 length: 16
D gene: TRBD1
clone size: .
V gene: TRBV24-1
J gene: TRBJ2-7
CDR3 DNA: TGTGCCACCAGTGATTCCAGACAGGGGGCCCCCTACGAGCAGTACTTC
CDR3 protein: CATSDSRQGAPYEQYF

CDR3 length: 13
D gene: .
clone size: .
V gene: TRBV5-4
J gene: TRBJ1-1
CDR3 DNA: TGTGCCAGCAGCTTCCGAGTTAACACTGAAGCTTTCTTT
CDR3 protein: CASSFRVNTEAFF

CDR3 length: 16
D gene: TRBD1
clone size: .
V gene: TRBV2
J gene: TRBJ1-2
CDR3 DNA: TGTGCCAGCAGTGCTGACAGGGGGCTAGCTAACTATGGCTACACCTTC
CDR3 protein: CASSADRGLANYGYTF

CDR3 length: 14
D gene: .
clone size: .
V gene: TRBV7-9
J gene: TRBJ2-7
CDR3 DNA: TGTGCCAGCAGCTTAGAAGGATTATCCTACGAGCAGTACTTC
CDR3 protein: CASSLEGLSYEQYF

CDR3 length: 15
D gene: .
clone size: .
V gene: TRBV5-4
J gene: TRBJ1-2
CDR3 DNA: TGTGCCAGCAGTCCCGGCTGGGGGGGGTCAAATGGCTACACCTTC
CDR3 protein: CASSPGWGGSNGYTF

CDR3 length: 14
D gene: .
clone size: .
V gene: TRBV10-3
J gene: TRBJ1-5
CDR3 DNA: TGTGCCATCAGTGTGGGGCAGGGCAATCAGCCCCAGCATTTT
CDR3 protein: CAISVGQGNQPQHF

CDR3 length: 15
D gene: TRBD2
clone size: .
V gene: TRBV4-2
J gene: TRBJ2-2
CDR3 DNA: TGTGCCAGCAGCACTAGCGCTACGAACACCGGGGAGCTGTTTTTT
CDR3 protein: CASSTSATNTGELFF

CDR3 length: 12
D gene: .
clone size: .
V gene: TRBV28
J gene: TRBJ1-2
CDR3 DNA: TGTGCCAGCAGTTGGAGAAACTATGGCTACACCTTC
CDR3 protein: CASSWRNYGYTF

CDR3 length: 15
D gene: TRBD1
clone size: .
V gene: TRBV7-2
J gene: TRBJ1-1
CDR3 DNA: TGTGCCAGCAGCCCTCAGGGGGTGGTGAACACTGAAGCTTTCTTT
CDR3 protein: CASSPQGVVNTEAFF

CDR3 length: 12
D gene: .
clone size: .
V gene: TRBV28
J gene: TRBJ2-7
CDR3 DNA: TGTGCCAGCAGTCCCATCAGATACGAGCAGTACTTC
CDR3 protein: CASSPIRYEQYF

CDR3 length: 13
D gene: .
clone size: .
V gene: TRBV29-1
J gene: TRBJ1-3
CDR3 DNA: TGCAGCGTTAAGAGTCGCTCTGGAAACACCATATATTTT
CDR3 protein: CSVKSRSGNTIYF

CDR3 length: 14
D gene: TRBD1
clone size: .
V gene: TRBV18
J gene: TRBJ1-1
CDR3 DNA: TGTGCCAGCTCACGGGACAGTACAAACACTGAAGCTTTCTTT
CDR3 protein: CASSRDSTNTEAFF

CDR3 length: 14
D gene: .
clone size: .
V gene: TRBV2
J gene: TRBJ2-7
CDR3 DNA: TGTGCGGGGTTTGGTGGGGGAGCAGGCTGGGAGCAGTACTTC
CDR3 protein: CAGFGGGAGWEQYF

CDR3 length: 14
D gene: .
clone size: .
V gene: TRBV27
J gene: TRBJ2-7
CDR3 DNA: TGTGCCAGCAGTTTCTCGTGGGGTGCCTACGAGCAGTACTTC
CDR3 protein: CASSFSWGAYEQYF

CDR3 length: 14
D gene: .
clone size: .
V gene: TRBV11-3
J gene: TRBJ2-1
CDR3 DNA: TGTGCCAGCAGCTTAGATCGGAGAGGTCCTGAGCAGTTCTTC
CDR3 protein: CASSLDRRGPEQFF

CDR3 length: 14
D gene: .
clone size: .
V gene: TRBV9
J gene: TRBJ2-3
CDR3 DNA: TGTGCCAGCAGCCCTCGATCCGGGGTTGATACGCAGTATTTT
CDR3 protein: CASSPRSGVDTQYF

CDR3 length: 19
D gene: TRBD1
clone size: few
V gene: TRBV10-3
J gene: TRBJ1-1
CDR3 DNA: TGTGCCATCAGTGATCGGACAGGGGGCGGTTATGTGAGGAACACTGAAGCTTTCTTT
CDR3 protein: CAISDRTGGGYVRNTEAFF

CDR3 length: 14
D gene: .
clone size: .
V gene: TRBV5-4
J gene: TRBJ1-2
CDR3 DNA: TGTGCCAGCAGCTTGGTAGCAGGGACCTATGGCTACACCTTC
CDR3 protein: CASSLVAGTYGYTF

CDR3 length: 14
D gene: TRBD1
clone size: .
V gene: TRBV5-1
J gene: TRBJ2-1
CDR3 DNA: TGCGCCAGCAGCATAGGACAGGGGTGGAATGAGCAGTTCTTC
CDR3 protein: CASSIGQGWNEQFF

CDR3 length: 12
D gene: .
clone size: .
V gene: TRBV28
J gene: TRBJ1-5
CDR3 DNA: TGTGCCAGCAGCCCAGCGGTTCAGCCCCAGCATTTT
CDR3 protein: CASSPAVQPQHF

CDR3 length: 13
D gene: TRBD1
clone size: .
V gene: TRBV11-2
J gene: TRBJ1-2
CDR3 DNA: TGTGCCAGCTCCGACAGGGGCTCTTGGGGCTACACCTTC
CDR3 protein: CASSDRGSWGYTF

CDR3 length: 11
D gene: .
clone size: .
V gene: TRBV10-3
J gene: TRBJ1-2
CDR3 DNA: TGTGCCACCCAGTCCGGGGCCGGCTACACCTTC
CDR3 protein: CATQSGAGYTF

CDR3 length: 14
D gene: .
clone size: .
V gene: TRBV27
J gene: TRBJ1-1
CDR3 DNA: TGTGCCAGCAGCTTACAGGGCTTGAGTACTGAAGCTTTCTTT
CDR3 protein: CASSLQGLSTEAFF

CDR3 length: 16
D gene: TRBD2
clone size: .
V gene: TRBV19
J gene: TRBJ2-3
CDR3 DNA: TGTGCCAGTAGCAAACTAGCGGGAGTGGTTGCAGATACGCAGTATTTT
CDR3 protein: CASSKLAGVVADTQYF

CDR3 length: 16
D gene: .
clone size: once
V gene: TRBV5-5
J gene: TRBJ1-1
CDR3 DNA: TGTGCCAGCACCACCCGGGGGCAGGGGAGATTCACTGAAGCTTTCTTT
CDR3 protein: CASTTRGQGRFTEAFF